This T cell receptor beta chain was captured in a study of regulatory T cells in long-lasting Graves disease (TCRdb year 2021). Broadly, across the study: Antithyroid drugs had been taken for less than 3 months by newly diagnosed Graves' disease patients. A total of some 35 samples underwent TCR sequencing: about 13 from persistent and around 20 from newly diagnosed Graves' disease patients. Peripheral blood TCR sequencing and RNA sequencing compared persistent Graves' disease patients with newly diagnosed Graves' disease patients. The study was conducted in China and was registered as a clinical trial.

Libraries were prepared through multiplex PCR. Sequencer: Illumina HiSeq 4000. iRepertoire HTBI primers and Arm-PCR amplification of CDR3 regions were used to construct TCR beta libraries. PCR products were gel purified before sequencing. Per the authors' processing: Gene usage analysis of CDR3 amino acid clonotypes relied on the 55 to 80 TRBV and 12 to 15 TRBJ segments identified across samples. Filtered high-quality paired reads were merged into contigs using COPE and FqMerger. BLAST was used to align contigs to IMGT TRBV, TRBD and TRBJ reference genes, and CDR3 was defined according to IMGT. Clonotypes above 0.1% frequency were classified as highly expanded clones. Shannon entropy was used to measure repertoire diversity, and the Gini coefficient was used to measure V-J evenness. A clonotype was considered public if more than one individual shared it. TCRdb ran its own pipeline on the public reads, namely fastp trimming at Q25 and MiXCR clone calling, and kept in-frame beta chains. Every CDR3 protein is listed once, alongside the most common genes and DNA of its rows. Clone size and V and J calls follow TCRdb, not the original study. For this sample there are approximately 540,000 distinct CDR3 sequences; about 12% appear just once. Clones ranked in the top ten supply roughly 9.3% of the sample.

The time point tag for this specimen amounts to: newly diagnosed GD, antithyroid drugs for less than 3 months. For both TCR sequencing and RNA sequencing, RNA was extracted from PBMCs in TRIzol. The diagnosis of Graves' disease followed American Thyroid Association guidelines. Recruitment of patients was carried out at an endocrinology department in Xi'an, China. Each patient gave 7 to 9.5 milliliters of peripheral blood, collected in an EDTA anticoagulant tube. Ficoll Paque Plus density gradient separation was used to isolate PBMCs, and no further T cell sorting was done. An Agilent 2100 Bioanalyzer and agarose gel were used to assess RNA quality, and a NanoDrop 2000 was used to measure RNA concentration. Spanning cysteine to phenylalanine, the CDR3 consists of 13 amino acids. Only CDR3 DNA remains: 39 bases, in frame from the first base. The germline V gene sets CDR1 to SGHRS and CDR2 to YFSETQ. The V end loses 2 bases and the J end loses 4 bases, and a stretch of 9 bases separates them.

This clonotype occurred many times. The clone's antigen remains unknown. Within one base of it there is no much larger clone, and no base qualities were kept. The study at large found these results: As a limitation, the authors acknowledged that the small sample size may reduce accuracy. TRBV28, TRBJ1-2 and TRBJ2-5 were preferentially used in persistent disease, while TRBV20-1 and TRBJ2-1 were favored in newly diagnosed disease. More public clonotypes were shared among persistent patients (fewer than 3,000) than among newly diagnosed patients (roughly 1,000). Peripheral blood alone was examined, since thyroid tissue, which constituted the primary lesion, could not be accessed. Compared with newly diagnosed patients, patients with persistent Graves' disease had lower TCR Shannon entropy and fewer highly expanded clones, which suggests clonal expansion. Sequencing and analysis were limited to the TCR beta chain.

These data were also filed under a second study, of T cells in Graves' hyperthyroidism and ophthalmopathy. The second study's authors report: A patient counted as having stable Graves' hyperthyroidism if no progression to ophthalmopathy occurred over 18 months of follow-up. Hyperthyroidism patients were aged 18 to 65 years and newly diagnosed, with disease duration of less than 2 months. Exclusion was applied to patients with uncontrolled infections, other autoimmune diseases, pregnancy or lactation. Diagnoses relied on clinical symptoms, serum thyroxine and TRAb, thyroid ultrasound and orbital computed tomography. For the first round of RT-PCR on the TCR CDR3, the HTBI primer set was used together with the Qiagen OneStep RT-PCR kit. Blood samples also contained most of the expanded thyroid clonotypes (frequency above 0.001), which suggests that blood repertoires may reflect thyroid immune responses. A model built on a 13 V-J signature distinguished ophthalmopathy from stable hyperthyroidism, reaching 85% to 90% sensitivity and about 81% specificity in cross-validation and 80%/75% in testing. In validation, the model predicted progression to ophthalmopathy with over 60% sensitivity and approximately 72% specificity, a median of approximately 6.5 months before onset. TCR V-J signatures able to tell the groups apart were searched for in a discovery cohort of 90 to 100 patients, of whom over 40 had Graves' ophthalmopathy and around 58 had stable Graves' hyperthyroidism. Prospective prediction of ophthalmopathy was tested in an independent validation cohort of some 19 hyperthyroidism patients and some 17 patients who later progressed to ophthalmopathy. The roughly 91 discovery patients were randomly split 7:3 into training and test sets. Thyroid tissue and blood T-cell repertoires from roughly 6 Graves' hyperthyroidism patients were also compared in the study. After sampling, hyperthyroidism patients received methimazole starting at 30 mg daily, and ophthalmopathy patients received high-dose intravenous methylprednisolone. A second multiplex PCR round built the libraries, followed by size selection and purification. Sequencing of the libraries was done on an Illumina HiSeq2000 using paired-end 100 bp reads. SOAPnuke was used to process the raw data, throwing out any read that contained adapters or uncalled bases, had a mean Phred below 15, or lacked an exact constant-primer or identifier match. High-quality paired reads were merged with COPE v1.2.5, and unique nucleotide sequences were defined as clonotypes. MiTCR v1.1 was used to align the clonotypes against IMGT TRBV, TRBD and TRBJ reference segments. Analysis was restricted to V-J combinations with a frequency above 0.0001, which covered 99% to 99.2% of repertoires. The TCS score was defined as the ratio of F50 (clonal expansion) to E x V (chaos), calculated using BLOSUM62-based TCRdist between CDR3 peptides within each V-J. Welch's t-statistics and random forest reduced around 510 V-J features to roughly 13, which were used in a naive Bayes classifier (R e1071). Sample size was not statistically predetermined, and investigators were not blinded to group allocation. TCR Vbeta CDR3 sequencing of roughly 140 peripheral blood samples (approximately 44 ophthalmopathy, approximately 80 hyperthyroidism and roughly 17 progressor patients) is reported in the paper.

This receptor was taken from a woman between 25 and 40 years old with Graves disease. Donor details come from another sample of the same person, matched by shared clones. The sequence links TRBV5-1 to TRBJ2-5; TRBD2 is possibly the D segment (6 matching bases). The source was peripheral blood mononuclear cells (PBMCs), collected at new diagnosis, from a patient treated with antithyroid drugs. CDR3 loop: CASSFGGAETQYF. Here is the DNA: TGCGCCAGCAGCTTCGGGGGTGCAGAGACCCAGTACTTC. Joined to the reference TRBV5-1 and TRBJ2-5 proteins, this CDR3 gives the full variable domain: KAGVTQTPRYLIKTRGQQVTLSCSPISGHRSVSWYQQTPGQGLQFLFEYFSETQRNKGNFPGRFSGRQFSNSRSEMNVSTLELGDSALYLCASSFGGAETQYFGPGTRLLVL.